The entry below describes one T cell receptor beta chain. The antigen is not known. The source of the sample is a study of T cell responses to AZD1222 COVID-19 vaccine. Recipients boosted at about 4 weeks or about 12 weeks are pooled. CDR1 is SGHTA and CDR2 is FQGNSA in the germline V gene. Trimming left V 4 bases short and J 0 bases short, with 19 bases between. The CDR3 has 19 amino acids. Study observations and caveats: Across the whole spike, CD4 TCRs peaked at regions 160-218 and 743-854. Repertoires were obtained solely post-peak T cell response. Baseline antibody screening turned up just a handful of seropositive AZD1222 recipients.

Measured with immunoSEQ multiplex PCR; TCRdb has only the in-frame clones, and not every one. The sample contains around 140,000 clones, approximately 90% of which appear only once. Specimen: peripheral blood, collected 28 days after the second AZD1222 dose. The chain uses TRBV7-2 and TRBJ1-6; possible D gene TRBD1, 6 bases. This receptor was obtained from an adult who received the AZD1222 COVID-19 vaccine. CDR3 protein: CASSSNSQGLSSYNSPLHF. In DNA form, the CDR3 reads TGTGCCAGCAGCTCCAACTCACAGGGCCTTAGCTCCTATAATTCACCCCTCCACTTT. The whole variable domain, filled in from reference TRBV7-2 and TRBJ1-6, reads GAGVSQSPSNKVTEKGKDVELRCDPISGHTALYWYRQSLGQGLEFLIYFQGNSAPDKSGLPSDRFSAERTGGSVSTLTIQRTQQEDSAVYLCASSSNSQGLSSYNSPLHFGNGTRLTVT.